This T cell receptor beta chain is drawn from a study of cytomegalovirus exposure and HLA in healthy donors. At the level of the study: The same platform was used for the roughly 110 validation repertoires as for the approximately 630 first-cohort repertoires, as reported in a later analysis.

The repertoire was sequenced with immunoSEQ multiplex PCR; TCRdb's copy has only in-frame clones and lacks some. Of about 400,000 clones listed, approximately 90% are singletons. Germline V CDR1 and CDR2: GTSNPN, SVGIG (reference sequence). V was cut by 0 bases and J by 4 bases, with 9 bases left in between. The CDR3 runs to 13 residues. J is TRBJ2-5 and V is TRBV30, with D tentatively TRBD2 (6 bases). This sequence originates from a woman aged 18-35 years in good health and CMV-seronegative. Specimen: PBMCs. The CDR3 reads CAWSVGGRETQYF. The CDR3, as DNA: TGTGCCTGGAGTGTGGGGGGTCGAGAGACCCAGTACTTC.